This T cell receptor beta chain was sequenced during a study of long-term antiretroviral therapy in people with HIV (dated by TCRdb to between 2021 and 2023). Notes on the research overall: The earliest samples were collected approximately a decade before the 2015 WHO recommendation for immediate ART, a period when ART was typically delayed until CD4 counts fell. This retrospective serial study examined whether starting ART and sustained HIV suppression were associated with changes in the composition and diversity of the TRB repertoire in peripheral blood. The cohort contributed over 150 cryopreserved PBMC samples from 30 adults with confirmed HIV infection, collected serially over a mean of approximately six years (range 1-12). Of the approximately 28 participants with HIV, about a dozen were female. Test extractions of a monoclonal T-cell line alongside approximately 36 polyclonal samples showed no cross-contamination during QIAcube processing. Results and caveats for the whole study, not just this receptor: Since PBMC availability was limited, sequencing covered only the TCR beta chain, with no alpha chain pairing. Starting ART was linked to a significant rise in TRB diversity, yet even with long-term ART the diversity remained significantly lower than in transplant donor controls. Samples dated from about 2003 to 2018, and the ART regimens used may be less effective than current ones. Inferences about post-ART repertoire changes are limited because no data were available on ART adherence, viral resistance or therapy changes. At every time point, the repertoire was dominated by expanded TRB clones first identified before ART initiation, although this dominance fluctuated and, in many PLHIV, declined after ART. Narrower CDR3 length ranges were observed in HIV repertoires than in controls, and an antigen-experienced repertoire with only a slight naive shift after ART was suggested by the network structure. Because pre-ART samples had limited cell numbers, unsorted PBMC were profiled rather than sorted CD4+ and CD8+ T cells.

The V end gives up 8 bases and the J end 6 bases, leaving 30 bases in the junction not matched to a gene. Taken from the germline V gene, the CDR1 and CDR2 loops are SNHLY and FYNNEI. From the cysteine through the phenylalanine, the CDR3 covers 20 amino acids. The CDR3 DNA has 60 bases and is translated from base 1. The immunoSEQ hsTCRB v3.0 assay was used at survey level resolution for TRB variable region sequencing. The target sequencing depth for TRB was about 40,000-55,000 T-cell genomes per sample. TRB libraries were pooled and sequenced on an Illumina MiSeq using a v3 150-cycle kit. Per the source publication's procedure: Repertoire analysis was run in R within a reproducible Nextflow workflow that covered QC, data transformation and analysis. Custom analyses were implemented in LymphoSeq2, an R package for AIRR-Seq data exploration. Several samples yielding fewer than 5000 total TRB sequences were excluded, leaving more than 150 analyzed HIV repertoires. Of the approximately 190 retained HIV repertoires, under 65 were collected before and around 130 after ART initiation. Repertoires were downsampled to 5000 TRB nucleotide sequences, and summary statistics were averaged over 100 downsampling iterations. Only TRB sequences with CDR3 regions of at least seven amino acids were retained for analysis. Diversity was measured with a Shannon entropy-derived clonality score and the Gini coefficient. Repertoire networks linked the top 5000 CDR3 amino acid sequences whenever two sequences differed by an edit distance of one. For TRB CDR3 amino acid sequences, GLIPH2 was used to predict antigen specificity groups and MHC restriction. Known CMV, EBV, HIV or tissue antigen associations were flagged by matching CDR3 amino acid sequences against VDJdb and McPAS-TCR. Pre-ART, post-ART and control groups were compared with Wilcoxon signed-rank tests and Holm-Bonferroni correction. Drawn from immuneACCESS, this table holds only the in-frame rearrangements with V and J called that TCRdb kept. Clones are partly lost; checked studies trace under half to an unresolved V gene and leave the rest unexplained. V and J calls and clone size come straight from that table; D and trimming were deduced from the DNA. For this sample the table gives 25,000 to 35,000 clones, of which roughly 84% were detected only once. More than 8% of the sample rests with the top ten.

To be included, a participant needed at least one PBMC sample from before ART initiation plus at least two post-ART samples. Treatment was received in the United States of America by all participants with HIV. Before DNA extraction, cryopreserved samples of about 1-10 million PBMC were thawed and washed. At the time of the earliest PBMC sample, participants with HIV were aged between roughly 20 and 54 years. PBMC samples were contributed by each participant from 1-4 timepoints before ART initiation and 2-8 timepoints after ART initiation, with a median of 7 samples. Serial HIV viral load, CD4+ T-cell count, ART history and demographic data were obtained for every participant. Genomic DNA was extracted from unsorted PBMC with a Qiagen kit on a QIAcube, processed in batches of 12 samples. Regarding this clone: Its antigen remains unidentified. No base qualities exist here, and no much larger clone lies one base off it.

The specimen comprised unsorted PBMCs, sampled 2.7 to 2.8 years after starting antiretroviral therapy. The TCR originated in a man aged 30 to 45 with HIV. Here the chain combines TRBV2 and TRBJ2-7, with 8 middle bases fitting TRBD2. Here the CDR3 is given as CASARGGYEWGERGSLEQYF. The bases are TGTGCCAGCGCTCGCGGGGGGTACGAGTGGGGTGAGCGGGGGAGTCTCGAGCAGTACTTC.